This T cell receptor (beta chain) appears in the sequencing data of a study of response to subunit inactivated influenza vaccine (dated by TCRdb to 2016 to 2019). At the level of the whole study: To follow how T cells responded to a trivalent subunit inactivated influenza vaccine, the researchers relied on deep quantitative profiling of the T cell receptor repertoire. General conclusions and limits of the study: According to the authors, only a limited number of new T cells may be recruited by each seasonal influenza vaccination.

Library preparation was by RT-PCR. Sequencing was carried out with an Illumina HiSeq 2500. Clones were called with MiXCR by TCRdb after fastp trimmed the public reads at Q25, and only in-frame beta chains were retained. CDR3 protein sequences are deduplicated, and each keeps its most common genes and DNA. A total of under 550,000 distinct CDR3 sequences appear in this sample, more than 7% of them only once. About an eighth of the sample lies in the top ten. This clonotype occurred many times. It has no known antigen specificity. No much larger clonotype is one base removed from it; base qualities were not supplied. The CDR3 covers 13 residues, taking in both the cysteine and the phenylalanine. The DNA shown is the 39-base CDR3, in frame from base 1. The germline V and J ends show losses of 5 bases and 8 bases respectively, and no gene match explains 5 bases of the junction. The germline V gene supplies CDR1 KGHDR and CDR2 SFDVKD.

The TCR originated in a man aged 50 to 69 who received an inactivated influenza vaccine. Donor details come from another sample of the same person, matched by shared clones. The chain links TRBV24-1 with TRBJ2-1, with 7 bases aligning to TRBD1. The specimen was PBMCs from blood, collected less than 30 months after vaccination. The CDR3 is CATSATGSDEQFF. The nucleotide sequence is given as TGTGCCACCAGTGCGACAGGGTCGGATGAGCAGTTCTTC.